The TCR beta chain under discussion was sequenced for a study of cytomegalovirus exposure and HLA in healthy donors. The data were produced by immunoSEQ multiplex PCR, yet TCRdb's version contains in-frame clones alone and is incomplete. The sample has fewer than 400,000 clones; more than 80% are singletons. The donors were members of the validation cohort, which comprised 120 subjects and was separate from the first cohort of more than 500 subjects. Note on this clone: Its target is not known.

General observations from the study: CMV antigen specificity of a few CMV-associated chains was confirmed in vitro. The study listed 150 to 200 cytomegalovirus-associated TCR beta chains.

Losses at the gene ends were 4 bases for V and 1 base for J; bases not matched to a gene: 5. Germline CDR1 MNHEY, CDR2 SMNVEV (reference sequence). The CDR3 contains 16 residues. The sequence was obtained from a woman aged 18-29 years in good health and CMV-seronegative. Sequenced: PBMCs. The chain employs TRBV27 and TRBJ2-2; 8 bases are a match to TRBD2. CDR3: CASSSAAGGNTGELFF. The CDR3 nucleotides read TGTGCCAGCAGTTCGGCGGCGGGAGGGAACACCGGGGAGCTGTTTTTT.